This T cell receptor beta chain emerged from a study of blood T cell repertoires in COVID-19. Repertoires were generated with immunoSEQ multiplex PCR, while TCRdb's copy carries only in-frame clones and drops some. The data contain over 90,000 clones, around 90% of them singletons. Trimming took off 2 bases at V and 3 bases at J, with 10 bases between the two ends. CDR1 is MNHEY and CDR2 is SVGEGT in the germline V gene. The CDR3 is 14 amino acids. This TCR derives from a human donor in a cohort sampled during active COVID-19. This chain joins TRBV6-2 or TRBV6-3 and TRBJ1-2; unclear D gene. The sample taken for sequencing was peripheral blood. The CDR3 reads CASSYRGSDYGYTF. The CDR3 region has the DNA TGTGCCAGCAGTTACCGGGGTAGCGACTATGGCTACACCTTC.